This T cell receptor beta chain was recorded in a study of T cells in tumors after PD-1 blockade. At the level of the study: No patient had prior checkpoint blockade, systemic immunosuppression, or radiotherapy within 4 weeks.

The CDR3 runs 16 residues. The germline CDR1 and CDR2 sequences are LGHDT and YNNKEL (reference sequence). Trimming took off 5 bases at V and 5 bases at J, with 19 bases between the two ends. A word on this clone: Its antigen is unknown.

Study-wide points: Peripheral recruitment is suggested, as some novel exhausted tumor clones were in pre-treatment blood.

Before and after PD-1 blockade, biopsies were collected from the same primary tumor site. Template: tumor biopsy or peripheral blood genomic DNA, 616-6,004 ng per sample. Assay used: immunoSEQ multiplex PCR; TCRdb lists only in-frame clones, some missing. The sample includes fewer than 9,000 clones, approximately 70% of them seen just once. The receptor comes from a human donor with basal cell carcinoma. The input for sequencing was tumor tissue, taken after anti-PD-1 treatment. The J gene is TRBJ1-3, the V gene TRBV3-1 (or the pseudogene TRBV3-2); D is uncertain. The CDR3 loop reads CASSCFSPHARNTIYF. Here the CDR3 DNA reads TGTGCCAGCAGCTGCTTCTCTCCACACGCACGAAACACCATATATTTT.